The rows below give T cell receptor beta chains drawn from one sample of a study of somatic mutations in cytotoxic T cells in rheumatoid arthritis. Sequenced by immunoSEQ multiplex PCR; TCRdb stores in-frame clones only, minus some. The sample carries some 18,000 clones, roughly 87% recorded once. Sequencing input: CD8+ T cells sorted from blood. These receptors all come from an adult with rheumatoid arthritis. Each CDR3 is given with its conserved first and last residue. A D gene is named only where the DNA matches it firmly. Size values are once, few and many counts, or a class for expanded clones, and some rows have none.

d_gene,j_gene,v_gene,abundance,CDR3aa,CDR3nt
.,TRBJ1-1,TRBV5-1,.,CASSPIIDRTSGTEAFF,TGCGCCAGCAGCCCAATCATAGACAGGACATCGGGGACTGAAGCTTTCTTT
TRBD2,TRBJ2-3,TRBV7-9,.,CASSQTSGGTDTQYF,TGTGCCAGCAGCCAGACTAGCGGGGGCACAGATACGCAGTATTTT
.,TRBJ1-1,TRBV14,once,CASSQDSGFQGMNTEAFF,TGTGCCAGCAGCCAAGATTCTGGATTTCAGGGAATGAACACTGAAGCTTTCTTT
.,TRBJ1-6,TRBV27,.,CARIYFSYNSPLHF,TGTGCCAGGATATATTTCTCCTATAATTCACCCCTCCACTTT
.,TRBJ1-1,TRBV11-2,.,CASSLGTNTEAFF,TGTGCCAGCAGCTTGGGCACGAACACTGAAGCTTTCTTT
TRBD2,TRBJ2-1,TRBV4-1,.,CASSQGTSGHRSYNEQFF,TGCGCCAGCAGCCAAGGGACTAGCGGCCACCGTTCCTACAATGAGCAGTTCTTC
.,TRBJ1-2,TRBV29-1,.,CSVEDSLGGAGTYGYTF,TGCAGCGTTGAAGATTCACTGGGGGGCGCAGGGACGTATGGCTACACCTTC
.,TRBJ2-3,TRBV7-9,.,CASSSIAVRTDTQYF,TGTGCCAGCAGCTCTATAGCGGTGCGCACAGATACGCAGTATTTT
.,TRBJ2-7,TRBV11-3,.,CASSFGHLYEQYF,TGTGCCAGCAGCTTCGGACATTTGTACGAGCAGTACTTC
.,TRBJ2-7,TRBV7-9,.,CASSFSDEQYF,TGTGCCAGCAGCTTTAGCGACGAGCAGTACTTC
TRBD1,TRBJ1-5,TRBV2,.,CASRGQVGRNQPQHF,TGTGCCAGCAGAGGACAGGTAGGGCGCAATCAGCCCCAGCATTTT
.,TRBJ2-5,TRBV10-3,.,CAISEALSGETQYF,TGTGCCATCAGTGAGGCCTTGAGTGGAGAGACCCAGTACTTC
.,TRBJ2-1,TRBV6-4,.,CASSEARRGANNEQFF,TGTGCCAGCAGTGAAGCGCGAAGGGGGGCCAACAATGAGCAGTTCTTC
.,TRBJ2-2,TRBV4-3,.,CASSQGTEMNTGELFF,TGCGCCAGCAGCCAAGGGACAGAGATGAACACCGGGGAGCTGTTTTTT
TRBD2,TRBJ2-5,TRBV11-2,.,CASSLVSGGSETQYF,TGTGCCAGCAGCTTAGTATCGGGGGGGTCTGAGACCCAGTACTTC
TRBD1,TRBJ2-7,TRBV7-9,.,CASSSDRGRTYEQYF,TGTGCCAGCAGCTCCGACAGGGGTCGAACCTACGAGCAGTACTTC
.,TRBJ2-1,TRBV6-5,.,CASSYTVSSYNEQFF,TGTGCCAGCAGTTACACCGTCAGCTCCTACAATGAGCAGTTCTTC
.,TRBJ2-2,TRBV13,.,CASSPRGVSGTGELFF,TGTGCCAGCAGCCCCCGAGGCGTTTCGGGTACCGGGGAGCTGTTTTTT
.,TRBJ2-7,TRBV4-3,.,CASSQEISGQLSGEQYF,TGCGCCAGCAGCCAAGAAATTTCTGGACAGTTGTCAGGGGAGCAGTACTTC
.,TRBJ2-7,TRBV27,once,CASSLGRGLAYEQYF,TGTGCCAGCAGTTTAGGGAGGGGGCTTGCCTACGAGCAGTACTTC
TRBD2,TRBJ2-1,TRBV19,.,CASSMELAGGPPYNEQFF,TGTGCCAGTAGTATGGAACTAGCGGGAGGCCCCCCCTACAATGAGCAGTTCTTC
.,TRBJ2-1,TRBV27,.,CASSPGLQTYNEQFF,TGTGCCAGCAGTCCAGGGTTACAAACCTACAATGAGCAGTTCTTC
.,TRBJ2-1,TRBV5-5,.,CASSLVVYTSSYNEQFF,TGTGCCAGCAGCTTGGTCGTTTACACGAGCTCCTACAATGAGCAGTTCTTC
.,TRBJ1-4,TRBV7-3,.,CASSSSGNANEKLFF,TGTGCCAGCAGCTCATCAGGGAACGCTAATGAAAAACTGTTTTTT
.,TRBJ2-4,TRBV10-3,.,CAISDSKNIQYF,TGTGCCATCAGTGACTCCAAAAACATTCAGTACTTC
TRBD2,TRBJ2-1,TRBV9,.,CASSPRQGASGRARYNEQFF,TGTGCCAGCAGCCCTAGACAGGGGGCTAGCGGGAGGGCCAGGTACAATGAGCAGTTCTTC
TRBD1,TRBJ2-1,TRBV6-5,once,CASSTWTGGADEQFF,TGTGCCAGCAGTACCTGGACAGGGGGCGCGGATGAGCAGTTCTTC
TRBD1,TRBJ1-1,TRBV28,.,CASSLTGVNTEAFF,TGTGCCAGCAGTTTGACAGGGGTGAACACTGAAGCTTTCTTT
TRBD1,TRBJ1-2,TRBV7-9,.,CASSLGQGVPPYGYTF,TGTGCCAGCAGCTTAGGACAGGGGGTGCCACCCTATGGCTACACCTTC
.,TRBJ1-1,TRBV4-2,.,CASSQATGTKGTEAFF,TGTGCCAGCAGCCAAGCCACCGGGACAAAGGGCACTGAAGCTTTCTTT
.,TRBJ1-2,TRBV5-4,.,CASSLPGQGPLGSGYTF,TGTGCCAGCAGCTTGCCGGGGCAGGGGCCCCTTGGGAGTGGCTACACCTTC
TRBD2,TRBJ2-1,TRBV4-1,.,CASSQSQRERDEQFF,TGCGCCAGCAGCCAGAGTCAGCGGGAGAGAGATGAGCAGTTCTTC
.,TRBJ2-7,TRBV4-1,.,CASSQDGLAPIYEQYF,TGCGCCAGCAGCCAAGATGGGCTAGCTCCAATCTACGAGCAGTACTTC
.,TRBJ2-1,TRBV6-4,.,CASSDRLTTYNEQFF,TGTGCCAGCAGTGACAGACTAACCACCTACAATGAGCAGTTCTTC
.,TRBJ2-1,TRBV2,.,CASGNNEQFF,TGTGCCAGCGGGAACAATGAGCAGTTCTTC
.,TRBJ1-1,TRBV27,.,CASSLQGKNTEAFF,TGTGCCAGCAGTTTACAGGGCAAGAACACTGAAGCTTTCTTT
TRBD2,TRBJ2-1,TRBV7-9,.,CASSLRLAGFDNEQFF,TGTGCCAGCAGCTTACGCCTAGCGGGATTCGACAATGAGCAGTTCTTC
TRBD1,TRBJ1-2,TRBV13,medium-sized,CASSLGGQGVYGYTF,TGTGCCAGCAGCTTAGGGGGACAGGGAGTCTATGGCTACACCTTC
TRBD1,TRBJ1-5,TRBV4-1,.,CASSQSTGGGNQPQHF,TGCGCCAGCAGCCAGTCGACAGGGGGAGGCAATCAGCCCCAGCATTTT
.,TRBJ1-1,TRBV11-2,few,CASSYGRYNTEAFF,TGTGCCAGCAGCTATGGACGGTATAACACTGAAGCTTTCTTT
.,TRBJ1-2,TRBV14,.,CASSRDGRIYGYTF,TGTGCCAGCAGCCGCGACGGACGGATCTATGGCTACACCTTC
.,TRBJ2-1,TRBV27,.,CASSLAAPGDSYNEQFF,TGTGCCAGCAGTTTAGCCGCTCCAGGAGACTCCTACAATGAGCAGTTCTTC
TRBD1,TRBJ1-2,TRBV6-5,.,CASSYFHRGLSYGYTF,TGTGCCAGCAGTTACTTCCACAGGGGGCTATCCTATGGCTACACCTTC
.,TRBJ1-2,TRBV10-2,.,CASRPGDSYGYTF,TGCGCCAGCAGACCAGGGGATTCCTATGGCTACACCTTC
TRBD1,TRBJ2-7,TRBV19,few,CASSPGQSSYEQYF,TGTGCCAGTAGTCCGGGACAGAGCTCCTACGAGCAGTACTTC
TRBD2,TRBJ2-3,TRBV9,once,CASSVEAGEYTDTQYF,TGTGCCAGCAGCGTAGAAGCGGGGGAGTATACAGATACGCAGTATTTT
.,TRBJ1-2,TRBV2,.,CASVGGVYGYTF,TGTGCCAGCGTGGGAGGAGTCTATGGCTACACCTTC
.,TRBJ2-5,TRBV13,.,CASSLEGTPQETQYF,TGTGCCAGCAGCTTAGAGGGGACTCCACAAGAGACCCAGTACTTC
.,TRBJ2-1,TRBV30,.,CAFLSIANTSYNEQFF,TGTGCCTTTCTATCTATAGCCAATACCTCCTACAATGAGCAGTTCTTC
.,TRBJ2-1,TRBV27,once,CASSLYRAAYNEQFF,TGTGCCAGCAGTTTATACAGGGCAGCCTACAATGAGCAGTTCTTC
TRBD1,TRBJ1-3,TRBV9,.,CASSGQGGSGNTIYF,TGTGCCAGCAGCGGACAGGGAGGTTCTGGAAACACCATATATTTT
TRBD2,TRBJ2-1,TRBV7-9,once,CASSTSVTSGRRYEQFF,TGTGCCAGCAGCACTTCGGTTACTAGCGGGAGGAGGTATGAGCAGTTCTTC
.,TRBJ1-1,TRBV7-9,.,CASSLPDRAFF,TGTGCCAGCAGCTTACCCGATAGAGCTTTCTTT
.,TRBJ2-1,TRBV21-1,.,CASSKAKDRGPNEQFF,TGTGCCAGCAGCAAAGCGAAGGACAGGGGGCCCAATGAGCAGTTCTTC
.,TRBJ2-5,TRBV10-1,.,CASSEGFNYEDQETQYF,TGCGCCAGCAGTGAGGGGTTCAATTATGAGGACCAAGAGACCCAGTACTTC